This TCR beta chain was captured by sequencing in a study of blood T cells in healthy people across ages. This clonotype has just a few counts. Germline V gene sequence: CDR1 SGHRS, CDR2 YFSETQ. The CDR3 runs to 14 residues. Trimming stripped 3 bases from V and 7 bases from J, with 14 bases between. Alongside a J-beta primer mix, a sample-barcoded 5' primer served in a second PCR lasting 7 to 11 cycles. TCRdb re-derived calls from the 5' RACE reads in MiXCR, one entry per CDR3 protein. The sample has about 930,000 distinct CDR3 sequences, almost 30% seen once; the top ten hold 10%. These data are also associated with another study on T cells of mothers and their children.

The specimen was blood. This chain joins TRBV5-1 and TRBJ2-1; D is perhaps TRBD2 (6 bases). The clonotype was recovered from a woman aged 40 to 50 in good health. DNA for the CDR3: TGCGCCAGCAGCTCGAGCCTGCGGGAAAATGAGCAGTTCTTC. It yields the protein CASSSSLRENEQFF.